Listed here are 20 T cell receptor beta chains from one sample, sequenced in a study of identical twins. Via MiXCR, TCRdb re-called the 5' RACE reads, giving one row per CDR3 protein. Found here are fewer than 250,000 distinct CDR3 sequences, 7% of them singletons; the top ten hold roughly 3.6%. These data also formed part of another study, on yellow fever vaccine responses in identical twins.

Sequencing was carried out using memory (CD45RO+) T cells sorted from blood. All receptors derive from a young woman in good health.

The CDR3 is CASSTGPRLGNTIYF. CDR3 nucleotide sequence: TGTGCCAGCAGTACGGGCCCCCGGCTGGGAAACACCATATATTTT. The V gene is TRBV6-1, the J gene TRBJ1-3, with no clear D. Deletions cut 5 bases from V and 4 bases from J, with 15 bases between. Looked up from germline, CDR1 is MNHNS and CDR2 is SASEGT. This CDR3 region has 15 residues.

There are many counts of this clonotype. The CDR3 is CASSFLRQGASGANVLTF. In nucleotides, the CDR3 is TGTGCCAGCAGTTTTCTGAGACAGGGGGCGTCTGGGGCCAACGTCCTGACTTTC. The genes are TRBV12-3 or TRBV12-4 and TRBJ2-6; TRBD1 matches 10 bases. The junction had 6 bases not matched to a gene; V was cut back by 3 bases and J by 1 base. The CDR3 has 18 residues.

The chain carries TRBV5-1 and TRBJ2-1; 9 bases are a match to TRBD2. The CDR3 runs to 14 residues. Germline V gene data show CDR1 as SGHRS and CDR2 as YFSETQ. V was pared by 7 bases and J by 10 bases, with 12 bases of the junction left unmatched. The CDR3 DNA is TGCGCCAGCCGCCGGGCTAGCGGGAAAGTGGAGCAGTTCTTC. Translated, it gives CASRRASGKVEQFF.

Only a few counts were recorded for this clonotype. The chain couples TRBV27 to TRBJ1-6; 9 positions match TRBD1. Germline assignment: CDR1 MNHEY and CDR2 SMNVEV (reference sequence). This CDR3 has 14 residues. V shed 5 bases and J 7 bases; nucleotides not matched to a gene: 3. This CDR3 reads CASSRGTGNSPLHF. DNA for the CDR3: TGTGCCAGCAGTCGAGGGACAGGGAATTCACCCCTCCACTTT.

The chain joins TRBV6-5 to TRBJ2-7, with D possibly matching TRBD2 (6 bases). The length of the CDR3 is 15 residues. In germline, CDR1 is MNHEY, CDR2 SVGAGI. V dropped 0 bases and J dropped 3 bases, with 12 bases sitting between them. The CDR3 here is CASSYSAGSGYEQYF. CDR3 in DNA: TGTGCCAGCAGTTACTCGGCGGGGTCGGGCTACGAGCAGTACTTC.

This clonotype has ten or more counts. The chain employs TRBV24-1 and TRBJ2-3; 9 bases match TRBD2. The CDR3 spans 17 residues. In germline, CDR1 is KGHDR, CDR2 SFDVKD. The J segment lost 1 base and the V segment lost 3 bases, leaving 7 bases of the junction unmatched. The CDR3 region is CATSDPRSGGRTDTQYF. In DNA, the CDR3 is TGTGCCACCAGTGATCCGCGTAGCGGGGGACGCACAGATACGCAGTATTTT.

This clonotype turned up a few times. This chain joins TRBV27 and TRBJ2-1; D tentatively fits TRBD1 or TRBD2 (6 bases each). Germline-derived CDR1 and CDR2 are MNHEY and SMNVEV (reference sequence). The CDR3 is 15 amino acids. The V end was cut by 2 bases, the J end by 5 bases, with 13 bases between. CDR3 in amino acids: CASSLGGTKNNEQFF. DNA for the CDR3: TGTGCCAGCAGTTTAGGGGGGACAAAAAACAATGAGCAGTTCTTC.

As DNA, the CDR3 is TGTGCCAGCAGCTTGTTAGGCCGGGGTGAGCAGTTCTTC. Encoded protein: CASSLLGRGEQFF. This chain joins TRBV5-5 and TRBJ2-1; perhaps TRBD2 as D (5 bases). The V end lost 1 base, the J end lost 9 bases, and 11 bases lay between the germline ends. The CDR3 extends over 13 amino acids. Germline V lookup: CDR1 SGHKS, CDR2 YYEKEE (reference sequence).

There are many counts of this clonotype. J is TRBJ2-2 and V is TRBV15; D gene ambiguous. The V and J ends lost 0 bases and 4 bases respectively, with 9 bases between them. CDR3 length: 15 amino acids. The germline V gene has CDR1 LNHNV and CDR2 YYDKDF (reference sequence). The CDR3 DNA follows: TGTGCCACCAGCAGAGATGTCGAGTCCACCGGGGAGCTGTTTTTT. Its protein product is CATSRDVESTGELFF. Complete variable domain (other parts from reference TRBV15 and TRBJ2-2): DAMVIQNPRYQVTQFGKPVTLSCSQTLNHNVMYWYQQKSSQAPKLLFHYYDKDFNNEADTPDNFQSRRPNTSFCFLDIRSPGLGDTAMYLCATSRDVESTGELFFGEGSRLTVL.

The rearrangement uses TRBV5-6 and TRBJ1-4; 7 nucleotides agree with TRBD1. CDR1 and CDR2 from the germline V gene are SGHDT and YYEEEE. The CDR3 has 15 residues. V shed 0 bases, J shed 10 bases, and the junction held 9 bases outside the gene matches. This chain's CDR3 is CASSLGGGGHRKLFF. The DNA for the CDR3 is TGTGCCAGCAGCTTGGGCGGAGGGGGCCACCGAAAACTGTTTTTT.

This clonotype was seen a few times. The chain has TRBV7-9 and TRBJ2-5, with 7 bases identical to TRBD1. CDR3 size: 15 residues. Germline CDR1 SEHNR, CDR2 FQNEAQ (reference sequence). After removal of 5 bases from V and 5 bases from J, the junction contained 11 bases not matched to a gene. The CDR3 DNA is TGTGCCAGCAGCGCCAATAGGGGGCGGCTTGAGACCCAGTACTTC. Its protein product is CASSANRGRLETQYF.

This sequence joins TRBV5-6 and TRBJ1-1; D call uncertain. The CDR3 is 12 amino acids. CDR1 is SGHDT and CDR2 is YYEEEE in the germline V gene. Trimming removed 0 bases at V and 5 bases at J, with 5 bases between. CDR3 sequence (DNA): TGTGCCAGCAGCTTGGTTCGAACTGAAGCTTTCTTT. Protein product: CASSLVRTEAFF.

The chain couples TRBV20-1 to TRBJ2-5, with D possibly being TRBD1 (6 bases). Germline-derived CDR1 and CDR2 are DFQATT and SNEGSKA (reference sequence). The V end lost 0 bases, the J end lost 5 bases, and 19 bases lay between the germline ends. The CDR3 is 16 amino acids. The CDR3 is CSARDPQTGFSETQYF. CDR3 nucleotide sequence: TGCAGTGCTAGAGACCCACAGACAGGCTTTAGCGAGACCCAGTACTTC.

The genes are TRBV12-3 or TRBV12-4 and TRBJ2-7, with TRBD2 as a possible D gene (6 bases). The CDR3 sequence is 13 residues long. V lost 6 bases, J lost 7 bases, and 16 bases lay in between. For the CDR3, the DNA is TGTGCCAGCAGACGGAGGGCCATCGGGGAGCAGTACTTC. Translated: CASRRRAIGEQYF.

There are a few counts of this clonotype. The genes are TRBV7-2 and TRBJ2-1; D gene uncertain. The CDR3 spans 14 residues. With 5 bases removed from V and 4 bases from J, the gap between germline ends came to 12 bases. Germline lookup yields CDR1 SGHTA and CDR2 FQGNSA. This CDR3 reads CASSPPPTYNEQFF. The CDR3 coding sequence is TGTGCCAGCAGCCCACCCCCCACTTACAATGAGCAGTTCTTC.

The table lists this clonotype with a few counts. The chain is built from TRBV7-6 and TRBJ2-2, with TRBD2 identical over 7 bases. The V gene's germline CDR1 is SGHVS and CDR2 FNYEAQ. The V gene end was trimmed by 2 bases and the J gene end by 7 bases; junction bases not matched to a gene: 16. The CDR3 loop spans 18 amino acids. CDR3 coding DNA: TGTGCCAGCAGCTTACGGTCGGGTGTGGCGGGAGTCCACGGGGAGCTGTTTTTT. Protein product: CASSLRSGVAGVHGELFF.

V is TRBV24-1 and J is TRBJ2-7, with unresolved D. The CDR3 runs to 14 residues. Trimming shortened V by 3 bases and J by 0 bases, and 8 bases separated the two germline ends. Germline-derived CDR1 and CDR2 are KGHDR and SFDVKD. CDR3 in amino acids: CATSDQDGSYEQYF. In DNA, the CDR3 is TGTGCCACCAGTGATCAAGACGGCTCCTACGAGCAGTACTTC.

This clonotype was detected only a few times. The chain combines TRBV14 with TRBJ2-5, with 7 bases fitting TRBD1. CDR3 size: 15 residues. Germline CDR1 SGHDN, CDR2 FVKESK. V was pared by 2 bases and J by 2 bases, with 5 bases of the junction left unmatched. The CDR3 protein is CASSQYRGNQETQYF. For the CDR3, the DNA is TGTGCCAGCAGCCAATACAGGGGTAATCAAGAGACCCAGTACTTC.

This clonotype was seen a few times. The V and J genes are TRBV6-6 and TRBJ2-5; TRBD1 might be the D (5 bases). Germline-derived CDR1 and CDR2 are MNHNY and SVGAGI (reference sequence). Deletions cut 5 bases from V and 3 bases from J, with 10 bases between. The CDR3 has 13 amino acids. The CDR3 coding sequence is TGTGCCAGCAGTCAGGGTGGGGAAGAGACCCAGTACTTC. Translated: CASSQGGEETQYF.

The rearrangement joins TRBV14 to TRBJ2-7; 8 bases match TRBD2. Germline V gene lookup returns CDR1 SGHDN and CDR2 FVKESK. V dropped 4 bases and J dropped 5; count of bases not matched to a gene: 10. This CDR3 contains 15 residues. The CDR3, as DNA: TGTGCCAGCAGCCCCGGGGGTGTAGCGGGGAACGAGCAGTACTTC. Encoded protein: CASSPGGVAGNEQYF.